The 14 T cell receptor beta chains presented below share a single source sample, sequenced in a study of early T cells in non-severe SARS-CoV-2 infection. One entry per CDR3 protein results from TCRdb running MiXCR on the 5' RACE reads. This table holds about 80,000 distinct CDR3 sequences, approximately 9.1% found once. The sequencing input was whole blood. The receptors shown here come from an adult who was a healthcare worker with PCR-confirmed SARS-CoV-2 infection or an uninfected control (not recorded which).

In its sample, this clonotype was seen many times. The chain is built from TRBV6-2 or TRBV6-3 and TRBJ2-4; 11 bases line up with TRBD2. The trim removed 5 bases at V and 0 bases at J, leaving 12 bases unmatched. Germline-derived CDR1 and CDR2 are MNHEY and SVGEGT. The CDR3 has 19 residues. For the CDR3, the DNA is TGTGCCAGCAGTCCCCTACGATCGACTAGCGGGAAAGCCAAAAACATTCAGTACTTC. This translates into CASSPLRSTSGKAKNIQYF.

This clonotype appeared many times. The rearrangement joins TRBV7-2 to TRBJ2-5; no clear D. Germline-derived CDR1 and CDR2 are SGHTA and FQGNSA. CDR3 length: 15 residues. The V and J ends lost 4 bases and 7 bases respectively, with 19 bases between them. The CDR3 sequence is CASSSQSGWVGTQYF. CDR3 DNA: TGTGCCAGCAGCTCCCAGTCCGGGTGGGTGGGGACCCAGTACTTC.

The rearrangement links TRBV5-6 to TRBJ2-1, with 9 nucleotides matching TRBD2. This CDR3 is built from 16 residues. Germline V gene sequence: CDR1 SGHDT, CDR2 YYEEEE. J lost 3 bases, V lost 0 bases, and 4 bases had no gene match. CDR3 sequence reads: CASSLDSGSFYNEQFF. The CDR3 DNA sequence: TGTGCCAGCAGCTTGGATAGCGGGAGTTTCTACAATGAGCAGTTCTTC.

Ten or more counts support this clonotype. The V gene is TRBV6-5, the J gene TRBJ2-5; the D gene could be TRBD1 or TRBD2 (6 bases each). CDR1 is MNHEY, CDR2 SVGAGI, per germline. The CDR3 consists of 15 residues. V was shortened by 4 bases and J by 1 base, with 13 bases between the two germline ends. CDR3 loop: CASSLARGRQETQYF. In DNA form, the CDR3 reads TGTGCCAGCAGTTTAGCTCGGGGGCGCCAAGAGACCCAGTACTTC.

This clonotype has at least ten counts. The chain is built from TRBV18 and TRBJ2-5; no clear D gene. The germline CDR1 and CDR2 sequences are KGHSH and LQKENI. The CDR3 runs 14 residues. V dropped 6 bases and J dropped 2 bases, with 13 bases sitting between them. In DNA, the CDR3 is TGTGCCAGCTCCCCAGAAGGTGCGCAAGAGACCCAGTACTTC. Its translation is CASSPEGAQETQYF.

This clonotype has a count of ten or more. DNA of the CDR3: TGTGCCAGCAAACTGAGCTCTGGGGCCAACGTCCTGACTTTC. Translated, it gives CASKLSSGANVLTF. The chain combines TRBV7-3 with TRBJ2-6; D is unclear. CDR1 and CDR2 (germline): SGHTA, FQGTGA. CDR3 size: 14 residues. V lost 7 bases and J 0 bases, leaving 7 bases between the germline ends.

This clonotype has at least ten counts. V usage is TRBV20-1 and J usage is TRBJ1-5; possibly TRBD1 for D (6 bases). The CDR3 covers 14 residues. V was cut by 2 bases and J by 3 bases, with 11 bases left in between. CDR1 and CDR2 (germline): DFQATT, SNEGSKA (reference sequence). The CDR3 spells CSARTGWDNQPQHF. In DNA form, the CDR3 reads TGCAGTGCTAGAACAGGGTGGGACAATCAGCCCCAGCATTTT.

CDR3 protein: CASTPRFDHLTQYF. The CDR3 DNA reads TGTGCCAGCACCCCCAGATTTGACCACCTAACCCAGTACTTC. The J gene is TRBJ2-5, the V gene TRBV27; D is undetermined. Germline lookup yields CDR1 MNHEY and CDR2 SMNVEV (reference sequence). There are 14 residues in the CDR3. Trimming removed 7 bases at V and 8 bases at J, with 20 bases between.

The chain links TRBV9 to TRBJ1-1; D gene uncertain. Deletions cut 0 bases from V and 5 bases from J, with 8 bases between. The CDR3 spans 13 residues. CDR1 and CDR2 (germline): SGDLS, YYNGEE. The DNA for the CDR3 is TGTGCCAGCAGCGTAGATCTGACAACTGAAGCTTTCTTT. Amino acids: CASSVDLTTEAFF.

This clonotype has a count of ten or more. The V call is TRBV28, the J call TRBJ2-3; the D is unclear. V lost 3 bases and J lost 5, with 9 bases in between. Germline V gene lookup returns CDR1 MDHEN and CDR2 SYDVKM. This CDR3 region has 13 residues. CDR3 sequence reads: CASSLLGGDTQYF. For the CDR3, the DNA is TGTGCCAGCAGTTTGTTGGGTGGAGATACGCAGTATTTT.

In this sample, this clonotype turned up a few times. The CDR3 coding sequence is TGTGCCACCAGCAGAGAAGGGGGAGATACGCAGTATTTT. As protein: CATSREGGDTQYF. The genes are TRBV15 and TRBJ2-3, with D tentatively TRBD1 (6 bases). Looked up from germline, CDR1 is LNHNV and CDR2 is YYDKDF (reference sequence). This CDR3 has 13 residues. Deletions cut 0 bases from V and 5 bases from J, with 6 bases between. The full variable domain, with the rest looked up from reference TRBV15 and TRBJ2-3, is DAMVIQNPRYQVTQFGKPVTLSCSQTLNHNVMYWYQQKSSQAPKLLFHYYDKDFNNEADTPDNFQSRRPNTSFCFLDIRSPGLGDTAMYLCATSREGGDTQYFGPGTRLTVL.

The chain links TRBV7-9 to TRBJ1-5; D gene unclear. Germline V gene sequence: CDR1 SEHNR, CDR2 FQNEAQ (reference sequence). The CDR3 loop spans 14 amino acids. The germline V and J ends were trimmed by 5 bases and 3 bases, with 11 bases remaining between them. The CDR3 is CASSPDGNNQPQHF. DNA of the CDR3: TGTGCCAGCAGCCCCGACGGCAACAATCAGCCCCAGCATTTT.

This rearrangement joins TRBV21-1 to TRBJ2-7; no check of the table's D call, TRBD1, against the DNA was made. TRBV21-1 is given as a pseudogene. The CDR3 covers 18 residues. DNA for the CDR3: TGTGCCAGCAGCAAGCCCGGGACAGGGGGTATCCCGTCCTACGAGCAGTACTTC. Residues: CASSKPGTGGIPSYEQYF.

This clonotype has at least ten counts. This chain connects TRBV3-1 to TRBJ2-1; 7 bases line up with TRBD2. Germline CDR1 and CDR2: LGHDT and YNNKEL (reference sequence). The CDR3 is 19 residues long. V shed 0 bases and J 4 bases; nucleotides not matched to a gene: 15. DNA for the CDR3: TGTGCCAGCAGCCAAGATTTGGGCGGGAGCGTCATGTTGTACAATGAGCAGTTCTTC. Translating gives CASSQDLGGSVMLYNEQFF.